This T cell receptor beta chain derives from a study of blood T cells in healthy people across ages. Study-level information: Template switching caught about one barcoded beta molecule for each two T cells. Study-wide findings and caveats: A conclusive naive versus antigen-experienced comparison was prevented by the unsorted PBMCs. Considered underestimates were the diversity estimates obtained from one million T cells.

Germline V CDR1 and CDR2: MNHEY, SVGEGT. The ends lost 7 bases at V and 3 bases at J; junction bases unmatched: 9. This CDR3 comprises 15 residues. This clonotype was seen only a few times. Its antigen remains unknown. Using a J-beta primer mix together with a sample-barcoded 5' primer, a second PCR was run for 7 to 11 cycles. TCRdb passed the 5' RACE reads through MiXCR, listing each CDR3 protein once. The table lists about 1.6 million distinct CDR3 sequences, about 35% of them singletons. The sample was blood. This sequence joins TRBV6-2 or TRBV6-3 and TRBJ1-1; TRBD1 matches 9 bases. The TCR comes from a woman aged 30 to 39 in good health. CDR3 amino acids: CASTLTGGEDTEAFF. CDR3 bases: TGTGCCAGCACCCTAACAGGGGGCGAGGACACTGAAGCTTTCTTT.